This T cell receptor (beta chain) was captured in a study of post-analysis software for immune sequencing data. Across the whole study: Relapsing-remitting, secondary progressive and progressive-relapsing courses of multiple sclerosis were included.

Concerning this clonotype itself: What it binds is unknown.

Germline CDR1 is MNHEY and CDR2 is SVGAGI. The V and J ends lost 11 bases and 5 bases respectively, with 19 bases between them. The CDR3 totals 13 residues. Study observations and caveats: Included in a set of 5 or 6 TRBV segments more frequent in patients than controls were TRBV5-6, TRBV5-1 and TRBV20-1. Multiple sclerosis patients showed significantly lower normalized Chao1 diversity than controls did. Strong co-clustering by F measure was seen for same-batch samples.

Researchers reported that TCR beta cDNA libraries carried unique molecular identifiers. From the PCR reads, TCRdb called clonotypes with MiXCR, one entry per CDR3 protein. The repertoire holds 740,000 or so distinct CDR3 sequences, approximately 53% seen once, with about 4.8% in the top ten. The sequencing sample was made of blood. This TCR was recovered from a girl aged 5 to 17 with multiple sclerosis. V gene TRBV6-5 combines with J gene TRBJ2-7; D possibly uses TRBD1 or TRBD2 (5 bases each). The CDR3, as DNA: TGTGCCGGGCTCGGGGCCAACTGGAACGAGCAGTACTTC. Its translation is CAGLGANWNEQYF.